The rows below give T cell receptor beta chains drawn from one sample of a study of patients and donors after allogeneic stem cell transplantation. MiXCR was run by TCRdb on the RT-PCR reads, yielding one entry per CDR3 protein. The data show under 200,000 distinct CDR3 sequences, roughly 24% seen once. What was sequenced was blood, either unsorted or a sorted T cell fraction (not recorded which). The source of these receptors is a human donor who was either an allogeneic HSCT recipient or a stem cell or donor lymphocyte infusion donor (not recorded which). It is not recorded whose cells these are; they may come from a transplant donor. Each CDR3 is given with its conserved first and last residue. Fields, in order: clone size, CDR3 length, J gene, V gene, D gene, CDR3 DNA, CDR3 protein. D genes are given only for firm matches. Not every row has a clone size; where given, it reads once, few, many or a size class.

>NA|16|TRBJ2-5|TRBV7-2|TRBD1
TGTGCCAGCAGTTCATTACGGGACAGGCTGGCGATTACCCAGTACTTC
CASSSLRDRLAITQYF
>NA|12|TRBJ1-1|TRBV12-3/TRBV12-4|TRBD1
TGTGCCAGCAGTCTTGGACAGGGAGAAGCTTTCTTT
CASSLGQGEAFF
>few|16|TRBJ1-3|TRBV5-1|NA
TGCGCCAGCAGCTCCCAGCCCTACGGCACTGGAAACACCATATATTTT
CASSSQPYGTGNTIYF
>NA|14|TRBJ2-2|TRBV2|NA
TGTGCCAGCAGGCCTGGGACCAACACCGGGGAGCTGTTTTTT
CASRPGTNTGELFF
>NA|15|TRBJ2-3|TRBV20-1|TRBD2
TGCAGTGCTCGTATAGCGGGGGGGCCTACAGATACGCAGTATTTT
CSARIAGGPTDTQYF
>few|13|TRBJ1-1|TRBV7-3|NA
TGTGCCAGCAGCTTAATCGGGACGGCTGAAGCTTTCTTT
CASSLIGTAEAFF
>few|16|TRBJ2-1|TRBV15|NA
TGTGCCACCAGCAGAGGGTTCCAGAGCTCCTACAATGAGCAGTTCTTC
CATSRGFQSSYNEQFF
>many|15|TRBJ1-5|TRBV7-2|NA
TGTGCCAGCAGCTTAGAGGGGCAGGGTCATCAGCCCCAGCATTTT
CASSLEGQGHQPQHF
>NA|16|TRBJ1-2|TRBV5-1|TRBD1
TGCGCCAGCAGCTTGGATTATTGGACAGGGGTCGTTGGCTACACCTTC
CASSLDYWTGVVGYTF
>once|13|TRBJ2-7|TRBV20-1|NA
TGCAGTGCTACAAGGCAGAACCCCTACGAGCAGTACTTC
CSATRQNPYEQYF
>NA|13|TRBJ1-2|TRBV7-9|NA
TGTGCCAGCAGCTACAGGGCCTTCTATGGCTACACCTTC
CASSYRAFYGYTF
>few|13|TRBJ2-1|TRBV20-1|NA
TGCAGTGCTAGACCACGACTAGGTTATGAGCAGTTCTTC
CSARPRLGYEQFF
>NA|15|TRBJ2-3|TRBV10-3|NA
TGTGCCATCAGTGAGTCTGGCCCCGTCACAGATACGCAGTATTTT
CAISESGPVTDTQYF
>NA|19|TRBJ1-5|TRBV20-1|NA
TGCAGTGCAAACACTCGGGCAGGGGCACTTCCCTATAGCAATCAGCCCCAGCATTTT
CSANTRAGALPYSNQPQHF
>NA|15|TRBJ2-2|TRBV20-1|TRBD2
TGCAGTGCTAGAGGACTAGCGGGGGGCACCGGGGAGCTGTTTTTT
CSARGLAGGTGELFF
>NA|12|TRBJ2-2|TRBV5-1|NA
TGCGCCAGCAGCTCGAAAACCGGGGAGCTGTTTTTT
CASSSKTGELFF
>few|15|TRBJ1-6|TRBV19|NA
TGTGCCAGTAGCACCTCACAGGCGGCCGGATCACCCCTCCACTTT
CASSTSQAAGSPLHF
>NA|14|TRBJ1-2|TRBV13|NA
TGTGCCAGCAGCTCTTATCAGGGGAACTATGGCTACACCTTC
CASSSYQGNYGYTF
>NA|13|TRBJ2-3|TRBV20-1|TRBD2
TGCAGTGCTAGAGGGGACTACACAGATACGCAGTATTTT
CSARGDYTDTQYF
>few|16|TRBJ2-5|TRBV5-1|TRBD2
TGCGCCAGCAGCTTGGTTCTAGCGGGGATCCAAGAGACCCAGTACTTC
CASSLVLAGIQETQYF
>few|18|TRBJ2-4|TRBV6-5|TRBD2
TGTGCCAGCAGGACCGGCGGGAGGGGGTTAGTAGCCAAAAACATTCAGTACTTC
CASRTGGRGLVAKNIQYF
>few|13|TRBJ2-1|TRBV20-1|NA
TGCAGTGCTGCCGTAACTTCCTACAATGAGCAGTTCTTC
CSAAVTSYNEQFF
>NA|12|TRBJ1-1|TRBV12-3/TRBV12-4|NA
TGTGCCAGCAGTTTTTACTCCCCCGGTGCTTTCTTT
CASSFYSPGAFF
>NA|16|TRBJ1-2|TRBV5-1|NA
TGCGCCAGCAGCTTGGATTCAGGACACCCGAACTATGGCTACACCTTC
CASSLDSGHPNYGYTF
>NA|13|TRBJ2-7|TRBV29-1|TRBD1
TGCAGCGTCCGGGGGACAGGGTCCTACGAGCAGTACTTC
CSVRGTGSYEQYF
>NA|12|TRBJ2-1|TRBV5-1|TRBD1
TGCGCCAGCAGCCGACAGGGGGATGAGCAGTTCTTC
CASSRQGDEQFF
>NA|17|TRBJ1-5|TRBV20-1|NA
TGCAGTGCTAACCGGGACCGAGAAATACTTAGCAATCAGCCCCAGCATTTT
CSANRDREILSNQPQHF
>many|13|TRBJ2-1|TRBV2|NA
TGTGCCAGCTGCTTAAGCTTGAACAATGAGCAGTTCTTC
CASCLSLNNEQFF
>NA|15|TRBJ2-2|TRBV6-5|TRBD1
TGTGCCAGCAGTCAATGGGACAGGTGGCCCGGGGAGCTGTTTTTT
CASSQWDRWPGELFF
>many|15|TRBJ2-3|TRBV5-1|TRBD1
TGCGCCAGCAGCAAGGGACAGGAGGGCACAGATACGCAGTATTTT
CASSKGQEGTDTQYF
>few|14|TRBJ1-1|TRBV6-1|TRBD1
TGTGCCAGCAGCCAGGGACAGCTGGCTGTTGAAGCTTTCTTT
CASSQGQLAVEAFF
>many|11|TRBJ1-2|TRBV10-2|NA
TGCGCCAGCAGTGAGGGGTATGGCTACACCTTC
CASSEGYGYTF
>NA|12|TRBJ2-3|TRBV9|NA
TGTGCCAGCAGCGACCTCACAGATACGCAGTATTTT
CASSDLTDTQYF
>NA|11|TRBJ1-4|TRBV6-5|NA
TGTGCCAGCAGCTCAGGAGAAAAACTGTTTTTT
CASSSGEKLFF
>NA|16|TRBJ1-3|TRBV12-3/TRBV12-4|NA
TGTGCCAGCAGTTTGTACGAGGCAGGGTCAGGAAACACCATATATTTT
CASSLYEAGSGNTIYF
>NA|13|TRBJ1-6|TRBV7-9|TRBD1
TGTGCCAGCAGCAGTTGGACAGGTGGGCCCCTCCACTTT
CASSSWTGGPLHF
>few|15|TRBJ1-1|TRBV20-1|TRBD1
TGCAGTGCCCAACCCCGACAGGGGGCCTACACTGAAGCTTTCTTT
CSAQPRQGAYTEAFF
>NA|14|TRBJ2-7|TRBV27|NA
TGTGCCAGCTGGACCCTCCTTAGCTCCTACGAGCAGTACTTC
CASWTLLSSYEQYF
>few|17|TRBJ1-1|TRBV7-2|TRBD1
TGTGCCAGCAGCTTTTTTCTTACAGGGGGCGTTGGCACTGAAGCTTTCTTT
CASSFFLTGGVGTEAFF
>NA|18|TRBJ2-2|TRBV6-5|TRBD1
TGTGCCAGCAAACCGGGACAGGGCGTTCCGATGAACACCGGGGAGCTGTTTTTT
CASKPGQGVPMNTGELFF
>NA|17|TRBJ2-1|TRBV11-3|NA
TGTGCCAGCAGCTTAGGAATTACGACGAAAAACTACAATGAGCAGTTCTTC
CASSLGITTKNYNEQFF